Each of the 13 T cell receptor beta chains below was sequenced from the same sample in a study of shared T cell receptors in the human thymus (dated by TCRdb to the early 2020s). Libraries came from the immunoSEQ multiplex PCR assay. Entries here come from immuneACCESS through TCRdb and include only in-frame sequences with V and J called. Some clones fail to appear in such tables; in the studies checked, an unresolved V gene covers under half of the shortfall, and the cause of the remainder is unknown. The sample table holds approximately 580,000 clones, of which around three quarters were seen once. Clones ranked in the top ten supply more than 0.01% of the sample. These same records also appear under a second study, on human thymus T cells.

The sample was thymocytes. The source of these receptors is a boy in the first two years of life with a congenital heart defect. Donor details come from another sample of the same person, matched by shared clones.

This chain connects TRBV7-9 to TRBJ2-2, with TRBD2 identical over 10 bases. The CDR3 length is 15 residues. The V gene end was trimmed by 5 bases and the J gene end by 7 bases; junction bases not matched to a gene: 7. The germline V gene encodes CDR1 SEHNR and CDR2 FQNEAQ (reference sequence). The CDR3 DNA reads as TGTGCCAGCAGCCCTAGCGGGAGAGGGGTCGGGGAGCTGTTTTTT. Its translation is CASSPSGRGVGELFF. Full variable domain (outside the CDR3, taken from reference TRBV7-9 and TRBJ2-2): DTGVSQNPRHKITKRGQNVTFRCDPISEHNRLYWYRQTLGQGPEFLTYFQNEAQLEKSRLLSDRFSAERPKGSFSTLEIQRTEQGDSAMYLCASSPSGRGVGELFFGEGSRLTVL.

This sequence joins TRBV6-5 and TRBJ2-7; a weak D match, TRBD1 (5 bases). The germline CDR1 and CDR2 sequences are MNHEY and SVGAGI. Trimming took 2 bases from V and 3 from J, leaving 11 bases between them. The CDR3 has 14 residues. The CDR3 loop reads CASSYPGQDYEQYF. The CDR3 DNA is TGTGCCAGCAGTTACCCAGGGCAAGACTACGAGCAGTACTTC.

CDR3 DNA sequence: TGTGCCAGCAGTCCCCGGGGGTTCAAGGCTTTCTTT. Protein: CASSPRGFKAFF. The chain employs TRBV27 and TRBJ1-1; maybe TRBD1 (5 bases). Deletions cut 5 bases from V and 11 bases from J, with 15 bases between. Germline loops: CDR1 MNHEY, CDR2 SMNVEV (reference sequence). This CDR3 has 12 residues.

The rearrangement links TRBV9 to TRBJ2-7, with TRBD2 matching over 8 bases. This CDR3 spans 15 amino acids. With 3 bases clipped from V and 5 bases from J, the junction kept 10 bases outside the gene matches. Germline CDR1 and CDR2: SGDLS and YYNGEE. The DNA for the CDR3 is TGTGCCAGCAGCGCCCAAAGCGGGAGTTCCAACGAGCAGTACTTC. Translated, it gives CASSAQSGSSNEQYF.

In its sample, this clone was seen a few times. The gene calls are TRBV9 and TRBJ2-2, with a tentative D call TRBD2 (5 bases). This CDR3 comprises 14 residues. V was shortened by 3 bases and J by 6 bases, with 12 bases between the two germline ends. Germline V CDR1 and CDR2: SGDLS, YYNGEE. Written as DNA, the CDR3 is TGTGCCAGCAGCGCGTGGGAGCGTCCCGGGGAGCTGTTTTTT. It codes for CASSAWERPGELFF.

CDR3 residues: CASSHHRDYPYEQYF. The CDR3 coding sequence is TGTGCCAGCAGTCATCATCGGGACTACCCCTACGAGCAGTACTTC. This chain connects TRBV28 to TRBJ2-7; TRBD2 matches at 7 bases. Germline V gene lookup returns CDR1 MDHEN and CDR2 SYDVKM. CDR3 length: 15 residues. V shed 5 bases and J 2 bases; nucleotides not matched to a gene: 9.

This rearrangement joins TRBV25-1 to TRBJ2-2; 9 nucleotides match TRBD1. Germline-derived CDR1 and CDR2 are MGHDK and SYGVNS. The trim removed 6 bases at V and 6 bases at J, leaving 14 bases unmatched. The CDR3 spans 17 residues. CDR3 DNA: TGTGCCAGCAGCCAGGGGAAAGAACGGACAGGGGCCGGGGAGCTGTTTTTT. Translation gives CASSQGKERTGAGELFF.

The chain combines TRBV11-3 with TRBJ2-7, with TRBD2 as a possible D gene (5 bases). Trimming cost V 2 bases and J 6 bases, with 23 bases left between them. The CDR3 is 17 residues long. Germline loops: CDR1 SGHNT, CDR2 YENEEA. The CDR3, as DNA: TGTGCCAGCAGCTTACATTCTCCGCGGGCTCTCCGTTGCGAGCAGTACTTC. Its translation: CASSLHSPRALRCEQYF.

In nucleotides, the CDR3 is TGTGCCAGCAGCCTTTACCCTCCCCGAGGACAGGGGAAGGATGGCTACACCTTC. This gives the protein CASSLYPPRGQGKDGYTF. This chain connects TRBV14 to TRBJ1-2; 9 bases line up with TRBD1. V lost 4 bases to trimming and J lost 6 bases; unmatched junction nucleotides: 18. From germline, CDR1 is SGHDN and CDR2 FVKESK. CDR3 size: 18 residues.

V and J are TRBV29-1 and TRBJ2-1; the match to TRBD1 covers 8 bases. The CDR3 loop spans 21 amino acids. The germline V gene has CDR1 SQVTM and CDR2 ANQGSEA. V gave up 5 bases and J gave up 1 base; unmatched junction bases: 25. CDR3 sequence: CSVTPGWRQGSPGVSYNEQFF. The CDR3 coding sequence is TGCAGCGTTACCCCGGGGTGGCGACAGGGGAGCCCAGGGGTTTCCTACAATGAGCAGTTCTTC.

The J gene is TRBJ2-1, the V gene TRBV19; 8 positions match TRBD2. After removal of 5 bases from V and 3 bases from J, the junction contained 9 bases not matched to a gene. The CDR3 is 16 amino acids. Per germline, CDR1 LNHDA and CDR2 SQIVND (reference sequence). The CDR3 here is CASSPRTSPNYNEQFF. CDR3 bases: TGTGCCAGTAGTCCACGGACTAGCCCCAACTACAATGAGCAGTTCTTC.

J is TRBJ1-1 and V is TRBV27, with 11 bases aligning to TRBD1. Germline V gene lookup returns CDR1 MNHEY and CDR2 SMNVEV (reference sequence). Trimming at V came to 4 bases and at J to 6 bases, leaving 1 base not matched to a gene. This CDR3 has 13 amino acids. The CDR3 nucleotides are TGTGCCAGCAGTTGGGACAGGGGGGCTGAAGCTTTCTTT. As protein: CASSWDRGAEAFF.

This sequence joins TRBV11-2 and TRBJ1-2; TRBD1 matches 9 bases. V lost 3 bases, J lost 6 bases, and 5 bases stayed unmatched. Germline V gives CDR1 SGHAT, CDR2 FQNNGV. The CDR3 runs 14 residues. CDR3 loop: CASSLVTGGDGYTF. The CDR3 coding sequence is TGTGCCAGCAGCTTGGTGACAGGGGGGGATGGCTACACCTTC.